This TCR beta chain stems from a study of T cell changes during pregnancy in multiple sclerosis. Sequencing was performed with immunoSEQ multiplex PCR; in TCRdb, only in-frame clones are kept and a portion is missing. The sample contains under 50,000 clones, approximately 90% of which appear only once. The V and J ends lost 0 bases and 2 bases, in that order; junction bases with no gene match: 22. The CDR3 is 24 residues long. The germline V gene has CDR1 LGHNA and CDR2 YNFKEQ. This TCR came from a female donor in good health, enrolled as a control in a pregnancy study. The genes are TRBV4-2 and TRBJ2-3; 14 bases agree with TRBD2. Source: CD4+ T cells from peripheral blood mononuclear cells, taken in the second trimester of pregnancy. The CDR3 reads CASSQDPSTPGTSGGALDTDTQYF. The CDR3 nucleotides read TGTGCCAGCAGCCAAGACCCATCAACTCCCGGGACTAGCGGGGGCGCTTTGGACACAGATACGCAGTATTTT.